This TCR beta chain was retrieved from a study of CD8 T cells in ankylosing spondylitis. Study observations and caveats: Ankylosing spondylitis blood appeared to carry a characteristic TCR beta motif of eight or nine highly homologous variants. In synovial fluid and blood from reactive arthritis, some motif variants were previously reported.

TCRdb re-analysed the 5' RACE reads in MiXCR, keeping a single row per CDR3 protein. The table records 800,000 to 900,000 distinct CDR3 sequences, 12% of them present only once. The CDR3 is 17 residues long. Germline V gene data show CDR1 as DFQATT and CDR2 as SNEGSKA (reference sequence). Trimming took 3 bases from V and 2 from J; bases not matched to a gene: 13. With respect to this clonotype: Its antigen is not known.

The sequenced material came from blood, either unsorted or a sorted T cell fraction (not recorded which). The clonotype comes from a male donor with ankylosing spondylitis. The rearrangement joins TRBV20-1 to TRBJ2-1; 7 bases match TRBD2. In DNA, the CDR3 is TGCAGTGCTAGGGGCATACTCGGGACTACCGCCTACAATGAGCAGTTCTTC. The encoded protein is CSARGILGTTAYNEQFF.